The table lists the clone carrying this T cell receptor beta chain with a count of one. Looked up from germline, CDR1 is MNHEY and CDR2 is SVGAGI. V was trimmed by 6 bases and J by 3 bases, leaving 14 bases between them. CDR3 length: 15 amino acids. This entry belongs to a study of OX40 agonist ivuxolimab in advanced cancers. TCRdb's table, derived via immunoSEQ multiplex PCR, lists solely in-frame clones and lacks some. The sample contains 90,000 to 100,000 clones, about 88% of which appear only once. The material was CD4+ or CD8+ T cells sorted from blood, obtained in a trial of the OX40 agonist ivuxolimab. The chain uses TRBV6-5 and TRBJ2-2; D perhaps matches TRBD1 (5 bases). The clonotype comes from an adult with an advanced solid tumor such as melanoma, head and neck, liver or kidney cancer. Written as DNA, the CDR3 is TGTGCCAGCAGAAACGTCCTAGGGGACACCGGGGAGCTGTTTTTT. As protein: CASRNVLGDTGELFF.